The sample holds many counts of the clone carrying this TCR beta chain. This CDR3 comprises 12 residues. V lost 5 bases, J lost 4 bases, and 6 bases lay in between. The sample comes from a study of T cells in Graves' hyperthyroidism and ophthalmopathy. The study enrolled patients aged 18 to 65 with newly diagnosed hyperthyroidism of under 2 months' duration. Patients were excluded because of uncontrolled infection, other autoimmune disease, pregnancy or lactation. Used for diagnoses were clinical symptoms, serum thyroxine and TRAb, thyroid ultrasound and orbital computed tomography. PBMCs were collected from a 10 ml volume of fresh peripheral blood. Researchers took RNA transcripts and amplified the TCR beta CDR3 regions from them. TCR CDR3 regions were first amplified by RT-PCR with HTBI primers. TCRdb itself ran the multiplex PCR reads through MiXCR, one entry per CDR3 protein. The sample holds nearly 750,000 distinct CDR3 sequences, 35% seen once.

This TCR was sampled from a woman aged 40 to 49 with Graves' hyperthyroidism. The rearrangement joins TRBV12-3 or TRBV12-4 to TRBJ1-5; possibly TRBD1 for D (5 bases). The sequenced sample consisted of blood. The CDR3 region is CASSGGNQPQHF. The DNA for the CDR3 is TGTGCCAGCAGTGGGGGGAATCAGCCCCAGCATTTT.